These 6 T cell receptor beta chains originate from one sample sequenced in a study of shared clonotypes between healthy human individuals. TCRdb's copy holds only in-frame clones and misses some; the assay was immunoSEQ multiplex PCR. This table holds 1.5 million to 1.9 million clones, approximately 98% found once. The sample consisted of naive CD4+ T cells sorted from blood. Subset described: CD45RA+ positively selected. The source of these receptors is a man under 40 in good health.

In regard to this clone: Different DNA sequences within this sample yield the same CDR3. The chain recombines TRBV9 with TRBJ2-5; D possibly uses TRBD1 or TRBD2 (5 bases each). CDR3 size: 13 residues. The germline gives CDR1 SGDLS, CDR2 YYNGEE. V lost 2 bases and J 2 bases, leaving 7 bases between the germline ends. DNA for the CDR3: TGTGCCAGCAGCGTGGGACCGCAAGAGACCCAGTACTTC. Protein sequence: CASSVGPQETQYF. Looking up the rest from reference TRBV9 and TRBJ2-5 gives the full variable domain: DSGVTQTPKHLITATGQRVTLRCSPRSGDLSVYWYQQSLDQGLQFLIQYYNGEERAKGNILERFSAQQFPDLHSELNLSSLELGDSALYFCASSVGPQETQYFGPGTRLLVL.

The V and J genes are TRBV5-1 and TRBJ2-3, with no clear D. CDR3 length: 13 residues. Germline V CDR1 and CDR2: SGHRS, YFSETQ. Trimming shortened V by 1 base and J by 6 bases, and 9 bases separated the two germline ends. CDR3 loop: CASSLQERDTQYF. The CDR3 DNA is TGCGCCAGCAGCTTGCAGGAGCGCGATACGCAGTATTTT.

The CDR3 DNA sequence: TGTGCCAGCAGCCCAACCCTGACTAGCGGGACTAATGAGCAGTTCTTC. Translated: CASSPTLTSGTNEQFF. The chain joins TRBV14 to TRBJ2-1; 11 bases are shared with TRBD2. The germline CDR1 and CDR2 sequences are SGHDN and FVKESK. After removal of 4 bases from V and 7 bases from J, the junction contained 9 bases not matched to a gene. The CDR3 runs 16 residues.

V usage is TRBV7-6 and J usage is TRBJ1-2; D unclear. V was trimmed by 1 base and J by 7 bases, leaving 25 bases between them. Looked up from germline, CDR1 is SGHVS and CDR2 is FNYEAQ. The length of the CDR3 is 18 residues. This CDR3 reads CASSLGPGLLLGKSGYTF. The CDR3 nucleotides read TGTGCCAGCAGCTTAGGGCCGGGCTTATTACTGGGCAAAAGTGGCTACACCTTC.

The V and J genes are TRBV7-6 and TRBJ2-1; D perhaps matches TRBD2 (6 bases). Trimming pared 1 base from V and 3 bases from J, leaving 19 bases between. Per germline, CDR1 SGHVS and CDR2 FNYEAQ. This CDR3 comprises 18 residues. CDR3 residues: CASSLDSGAGLIYNEQFF. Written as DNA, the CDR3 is TGTGCCAGCAGCTTAGACAGTGGTGCGGGACTCATCTACAATGAGCAGTTCTTC.

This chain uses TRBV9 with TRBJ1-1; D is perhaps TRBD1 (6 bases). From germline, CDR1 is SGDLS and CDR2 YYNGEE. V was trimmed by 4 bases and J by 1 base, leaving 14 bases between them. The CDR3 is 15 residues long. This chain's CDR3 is CASSPLMDRNTEAFF. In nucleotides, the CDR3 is TGTGCCAGCAGCCCCCTTATGGACAGGAACACTGAAGCTTTCTTT.